Below, one T cell receptor beta chain is given with its context. The sample originates from a study of technical replicates of blood from a few donors. TCRdb keeps only in-frame clones here, not all; method: immunoSEQ multiplex PCR. The sample has around 50,000 clones; roughly 94% are singletons. Germline V lookup: CDR1 WSHSY, CDR2 SAAADI. The CDR3 contains 14 residues. Deletions cut 5 bases from V and 3 bases from J, with 11 bases between. The receptor was isolated from a human donor in good health. The chain joins TRBV10-2 to TRBJ1-5; D unclear. Specimen: T cells isolated from PBMCs. The CDR3 sequence is CASSPLTDNQPQHF. The CDR3 region has the DNA TGCGCCAGCAGTCCCCTGACTGACAATCAGCCCCAGCATTTT.